Here is one T cell receptor beta chain with its context. The repertoire was sequenced with immunoSEQ multiplex PCR; TCRdb's copy has only in-frame clones and lacks some. Of about 110,000 clones in the sample, over 75% were seen once. This entry belongs to a study of control samples from healthy donors and cancer patients. The V end lost 4 bases, the J end lost 4 bases, and 16 bases lay between the germline ends. The CDR3 is 16 amino acids. CDR1 and CDR2 (germline): LNHDA, SQIVND (reference sequence). The TCR comes from a woman in her fifties or sixties with lung cancer. The chain employs TRBV19 and TRBJ2-2; tentative D call: TRBD2 (5 bases). The sequenced sample was PBMCs. The CDR3: CASSTDYRRATGELFF. CDR3 nucleotide sequence: TGTGCCAGTAGTACCGACTACCGGCGGGCCACCGGGGAGCTGTTTTTT.